Each of the 29 T cell receptor beta chains below was sequenced from the same sample in a study of cytomegalovirus exposure and HLA in healthy donors. Amplification used 60 Vbeta primers and 13 Jbeta primers. Produced via immunoSEQ multiplex PCR; TCRdb's table is partial and in-frame only. The sample includes under 150,000 clones, roughly 8.8% of them seen just once. Material: PBMCs. All receptors derive from a woman aged 40 to 49 in good health and CMV-seropositive.

The genes are TRBV11-3 and TRBJ1-3; D is perhaps TRBD1 (6 bases). This CDR3 region has 12 residues. Germline V gene sequence: CDR1 SGHNT, CDR2 YENEEA. Trimming took off 4 bases at V and 7 bases at J, with 8 bases between the two ends. Written as DNA, the CDR3 is TGTGCCAGCAGCTCTGGACAGAACACCATATATTTT. It is translated as CASSSGQNTIYF.

This clone showed up just a few times. The chain employs TRBV6-5 and TRBJ2-1; 12 positions match TRBD2. CDR1 MNHEY and CDR2 SVGAGI come from the germline V gene. The CDR3 loop spans 15 amino acids. After removal of 6 bases from V and 4 bases from J, the junction contained 4 bases not matched to a gene. As DNA, the CDR3 is TGTGCCAGCAGACTAGCGGGGGGTATATACAATGAGCAGTTCTTC. This gives the protein CASRLAGGIYNEQFF.

The rearrangement uses TRBV2 and TRBJ2-3; 9 positions agree with TRBD1. CDR1 and CDR2 from the germline V gene are SNHLY and FYNNEI. This CDR3 spans 14 amino acids. The junction had 4 bases not matched to a gene; V was cut back by 5 bases and J by 4 bases. CDR3 loop: CASSWTGVSDTQYF. As DNA, the CDR3 is TGTGCCAGCAGTTGGACAGGGGTGTCAGATACGCAGTATTTT.

The V call is TRBV10-1, the J call TRBJ2-4, with 12 bases matching TRBD2. There are 16 residues in the CDR3. V lost 6 bases to trimming and J lost 0 bases; unmatched junction nucleotides: 3. CDR1 is WNHNN, CDR2 SYGVQD, per germline (reference sequence). The CDR3 sequence is CASSPSGGVAKNIQYF. The CDR3 DNA follows: TGCGCCAGCAGCCCTAGCGGGGGGGTAGCCAAAAACATTCAGTACTTC.

In this sample, this clone turned up a few times. This chain uses TRBV6-5 with TRBJ2-2; 7 bases agree with TRBD1. The V segment lost 7 bases and the J segment 6 bases; nucleotides outside the gene matches: 8. The CDR3 is 14 amino acids. Germline CDR1 reads MNHEY; CDR2 reads SVGAGI. This CDR3 reads CASKPRGLAGELFF. The CDR3 DNA is TGTGCCAGCAAGCCGAGGGGGCTGGCCGGGGAGCTGTTTTTT.

This clone was picked up a small number of times. The V and J genes are TRBV9 and TRBJ2-2; the D is unclear. This CDR3 spans 14 amino acids. V shed 5 bases and J shed 2 bases, with 10 bases lying between them. Germline CDR1 reads SGDLS; CDR2 reads YYNGEE. The CDR3 coding sequence is TGTGCCAGCAGGTCTTCCCCTAACACCGGGGAGCTGTTTTTT. This codes for CASRSSPNTGELFF.

The V gene is TRBV11-3, the J gene TRBJ2-1; TRBD2 matches 9 bases. V lost 0 bases to trimming and J lost 4 bases; unmatched junction nucleotides: 7. Germline CDR1 and CDR2: SGHNT and YENEEA. This CDR3 contains 17 residues. This CDR3 is CASSLDPSSGVYNEQFF. CDR3 sequence (DNA): TGTGCCAGCAGCTTAGATCCGTCTAGCGGGGTGTACAATGAGCAGTTCTTC.

The V and J genes are TRBV5-4 and TRBJ2-2; D might be TRBD2 (7 bases). V was trimmed by 4 bases and J by 2 bases, leaving 15 bases between them. Germline V gene sequence: CDR1 SGHNT, CDR2 YYREEE (reference sequence). CDR3 length: 16 residues. CDR3 in DNA: TGTGCCAGCAGCCGGGGGCCTAGCGGAAACACCGGGGAGCTGTTTTTT. This translates into CASSRGPSGNTGELFF.

CDR3 in amino acids: CASSLAVGIPGGNEQFF. The CDR3 DNA sequence: TGTGCCAGCAGCTTAGCAGTAGGTATCCCGGGTGGCAATGAGCAGTTCTTC. The chain combines TRBV7-2 with TRBJ2-1; D gene unclear. Germline V gene sequence: CDR1 SGHTA, CDR2 FQGNSA. V lost 0 bases, J lost 6 bases, and 18 bases lay in between. This CDR3 region has 17 residues.

The CDR3 nucleotides read TGTGCCAGTAAGGACTCCGAGGGCGGGGGGGCGGATACGCAGTATTTT. Translation gives CASKDSEGGGADTQYF. V usage is TRBV19 and J usage is TRBJ2-3; TRBD2 matches 9 bases. The V segment lost 7 bases and the J segment 6 bases; nucleotides outside the gene matches: 14. The CDR3 consists of 16 residues. CDR1 and CDR2 (germline): LNHDA, SQIVND (reference sequence).

V is TRBV27 and J is TRBJ2-2; 14 bases align to TRBD2. In germline, CDR1 is MNHEY, CDR2 SMNVEV (reference sequence). V shed 4 bases, J shed 3 bases, and the junction held 7 bases outside the gene matches. CDR3 length equals 18 residues. CDR3 sequence reads: CASSSRTSGGPYTGELFF. The CDR3 bases are TGTGCCAGCAGTTCACGGACTAGCGGGGGGCCATACACCGGGGAGCTGTTTTTT.

This clone was seen a few times. The chain has TRBV13 and TRBJ2-3, with D possibly being TRBD1 (6 bases). The ends were cut back, 5 bases at V and 1 base at J, with 10 bases in the middle. The germline V gene has CDR1 PRHDT and CDR2 FYEKMQ (reference sequence). The CDR3 is made up of 14 amino acids. CDR3 sequence (DNA): TGTGCCAGCAGCCTCAGGGGCCGCACAGATACGCAGTATTTT. Translated, it gives CASSLRGRTDTQYF.

This clone was seen more than once but under ten times. The rearrangement joins TRBV19 to TRBJ2-6, with 8 bases identical to TRBD1. The CDR3 is made up of 18 amino acids. V dropped 2 bases and J dropped 2; count of bases not matched to a gene: 8. In germline, CDR1 is LNHDA, CDR2 SQIVND (reference sequence). DNA for the CDR3: TGTGCCAGTAGTATATTTACAGGGGGATCCCCTGGGGCCAACGTCCTGACTTTC. It yields the protein CASSIFTGGSPGANVLTF.

The rearrangement uses TRBV6-1 and TRBJ1-1; D is undetermined. CDR1 is MNHNS, CDR2 SASEGT, per germline. V was trimmed by 2 bases and J by 1 base, leaving 14 bases between them. This CDR3 is 16 amino acids long. The CDR3 loop reads CASSERFNLRNTEAFF. The CDR3 region has the DNA TGTGCCAGCAGTGAACGGTTTAACCTAAGGAACACTGAAGCTTTCTTT.

CDR3 protein: CASSSLQGSDGYTF. The DNA of the CDR3 is TGTGCCAGCAGCTCATTACAGGGGAGTGATGGCTACACCTTC. V is TRBV7-2 and J is TRBJ1-2, with 7 bases lining up with TRBD1. Germline CDR1 SGHTA, CDR2 FQGNSA. Germline trimming cut 4 bases from V and 6 bases from J; bases unmatched to any gene: 8. The CDR3 loop spans 14 amino acids.

V gene TRBV6-5 combines with J gene TRBJ2-7; 10 nucleotides align to TRBD1. The CDR3 runs to 14 residues. Germline V gene sequence: CDR1 MNHEY, CDR2 SVGAGI. Unmatched junction bases numbered 10, after V lost 9 bases and J lost 5 bases. DNA for the CDR3: TGTGCCAGTCTACCGGGACAGGGGAGTCACGAGCAGTACTTC. Its protein product is CASLPGQGSHEQYF.

V and J are TRBV5-1 and TRBJ2-5; D is unresolved. Germline CDR1 is SGHRS and CDR2 is YFSETQ. The ends were cut back, 0 bases at V and 2 bases at J, with 8 bases in the middle. The CDR3 has 14 residues. The CDR3, as DNA: TGCGCCAGCAGCTTGGCCAGTACACAAGAGACCCAGTACTTC. Amino acids: CASSLASTQETQYF.

This clone was found a few times. V and J are TRBV19 and TRBJ2-2, with 9 bases identical to TRBD2. Losses at the gene ends were 5 bases for V and 4 bases for J; bases not matched to a gene: 5. This CDR3 is built from 15 residues. Germline values: CDR1 LNHDA, CDR2 SQIVND (reference sequence). CDR3 sequence: CASSLSGGSTGELFF. The CDR3 bases are TGTGCCAGTAGTCTTAGCGGGGGCTCCACCGGGGAGCTGTTTTTT.

This clone showed up just a few times. The rearrangement joins TRBV6-1 to TRBJ1-2; 7 bases align to TRBD1. There are 15 residues in the CDR3. Per germline, CDR1 MNHNS and CDR2 SASEGT. The trim removed 5 bases at V and 1 base at J, leaving 7 bases unmatched. The CDR3 loop reads CASSRGGEYNYGYTF. The CDR3, as DNA: TGTGCCAGCAGTCGAGGGGGCGAGTATAACTATGGCTACACCTTC.

This clone was seen a few times. One junction end does not reproduce the germline sequence, and a read error may be involved. The chain carries TRBV6-1 and TRBJ1-1; no clear D. The CDR3 loop spans 13 amino acids. Germline values: CDR1 MNHNS, CDR2 SASEGT. Here the CDR3 reads CASSEESWTGAFF. CDR3 DNA sequence: TGTGCCAGCAGTGAAGAGAGTTGGACTGGAGCTTTCTTT.

The sample holds a few counts of this clone. This chain joins TRBV10-1 and TRBJ2-5; D uncertain. The CDR3 is 9 amino acids. Germline values: CDR1 WNHNN, CDR2 SYGVQD (reference sequence). The CDR3 DNA reads as TGCGCTCGCCAAGAGACCCAGTACTTC. Translation: CARQETQYF.

This clone was seen more than once but under ten times. The chain uses TRBV29-1 and TRBJ1-2, with D unresolved. V was pared by 7 bases and J by 8 bases, with 14 bases between. The CDR3 is made up of 11 amino acids. Germline V gene sequence: CDR1 SQVTM, CDR2 ANQGSEA. CDR3 sequence: CSGLYTMGYTF. The CDR3 nucleotides are TGCAGCGGACTATATACTATGGGCTACACCTTC.

This clone showed up just a few times. The V gene is TRBV4-1, the J gene TRBJ1-1; D is possibly TRBD1 (5 bases). CDR3 length: 18 amino acids. From germline, CDR1 is MGHRA and CDR2 YSYEKL. Trimming took 0 bases from V and 3 from J, leaving 20 bases between them. The CDR3 sequence: CASSQEGGVGEPYTEAFF. CDR3 sequence (DNA): TGCGCCAGCAGCCAAGAGGGGGGGGTAGGTGAACCATACACTGAAGCTTTCTTT.

In this sample, this clone turned up a few times. This rearrangement joins TRBV5-6 to TRBJ2-2, with D uncertain. This CDR3 region has 16 residues. V was clipped by 1 base and J by 0 bases, with 10 bases between them. The V gene's germline CDR1 is SGHDT and CDR2 YYEEEE. The CDR3 DNA reads TGTGCCAGCAGCTTGTCGCTTCCGGCGAACACCGGGGAGCTGTTTTTT. This codes for CASSLSLPANTGELFF.

This clone came up a few times. The gene calls are TRBV7-9 and TRBJ2-5; 8 bases fit TRBD1. This CDR3 contains 13 residues. Trimming took 1 base from V and 5 from J; bases not matched to a gene: 0. The germline V gene has CDR1 SEHNR and CDR2 FQNEAQ (reference sequence). CDR3 DNA sequence: TGTGCCAGCAGCTTAGGGACAGGGGAGACCCAGTACTTC. It translates to CASSLGTGETQYF.

This clone was detected a few times. The rearrangement uses TRBV6-6 and TRBJ2-3, with unresolved D. The CDR3 is made up of 16 amino acids. The V gene lost 4 bases and the J gene lost 0 bases, with 14 bases spanning the gap. The germline gives CDR1 MNHNY, CDR2 SVGAGI (reference sequence). This chain's CDR3 is CASSFYLDSSTDTQYF. CDR3 sequence (DNA): TGTGCCAGCAGTTTTTACTTAGACTCTAGCACAGATACGCAGTATTTT.

V usage is TRBV11-2 and J usage is TRBJ1-1; D gene unclear. Germline V CDR1 and CDR2: SGHAT, FQNNGV. The CDR3 is 13 residues long. V was clipped by 1 base and J by 4 bases, with 7 bases between them. The CDR3 is CASSLAIGTEAFF. The CDR3 bases are TGTGCCAGCAGCTTAGCCATCGGCACTGAAGCTTTCTTT. The entire variable domain, with the rest obtained from reference TRBV11-2 and TRBJ1-1, is as follows: EAGVAQSPRYKIIEKRQSVAFWCNPISGHATLYWYQQILGQGPKLLIQFQNNGVVDDSQLPKDRFSAERLKGVDSTLKIQPAKLEDSAVYLCASSLAIGTEAFFGQGTRLTVV.

The chain recombines TRBV5-1 with TRBJ1-2, with D unclear. V lost 2 bases, J lost 3 bases, and 11 bases lay in between. There are 14 residues in the CDR3. Germline CDR1 is SGHRS and CDR2 is YFSETQ. The CDR3 loop reads CASSLMSVDYGYTF. The DNA for the CDR3 is TGCGCCAGCAGCTTAATGTCGGTGGACTATGGCTACACCTTC.

This clone was found a few times. Given the absence of the conserved phenylalanine or tryptophan at the CDR3 end, a read error is likely. The chain joins TRBV5-1 to TRBJ2-3, with TRBD2 identical over 9 bases. This CDR3 comprises 16 residues. From germline, CDR1 is SGHRS and CDR2 YFSETQ. V shed 0 bases, J shed 2 bases, and the junction held 4 bases outside the gene matches. The chain's CDR3 is CASSLALAGFTDTQYS. In nucleotides, the CDR3 is TGCGCCAGCAGCTTGGCGCTAGCGGGGTTCACAGATACGCAGTATTCT.